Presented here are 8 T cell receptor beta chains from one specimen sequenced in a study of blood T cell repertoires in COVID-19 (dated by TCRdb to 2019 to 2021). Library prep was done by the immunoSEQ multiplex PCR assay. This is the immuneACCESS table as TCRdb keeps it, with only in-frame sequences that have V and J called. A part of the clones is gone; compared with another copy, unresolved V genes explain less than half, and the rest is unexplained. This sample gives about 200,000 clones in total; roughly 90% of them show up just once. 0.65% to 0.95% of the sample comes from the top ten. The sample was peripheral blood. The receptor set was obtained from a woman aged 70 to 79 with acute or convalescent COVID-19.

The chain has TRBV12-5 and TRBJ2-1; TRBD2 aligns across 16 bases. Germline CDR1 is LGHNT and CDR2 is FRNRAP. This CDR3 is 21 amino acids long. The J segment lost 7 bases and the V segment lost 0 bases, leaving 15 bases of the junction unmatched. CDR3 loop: CASGLVLMSGLAGGPGNEQFF. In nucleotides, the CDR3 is TGTGCTAGTGGTTTGGTATTAATGTCGGGACTAGCGGGAGGGCCGGGGAATGAGCAGTTCTTC.

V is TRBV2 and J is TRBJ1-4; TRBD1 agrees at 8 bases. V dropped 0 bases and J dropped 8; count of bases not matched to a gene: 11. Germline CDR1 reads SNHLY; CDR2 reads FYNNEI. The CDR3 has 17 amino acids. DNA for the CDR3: TGTGCCAGCAGTGAAGCGGAAATGGGGACAGGAGGCGAAAAACTGTTTTTT. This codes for CASSEAEMGTGGEKLFF.

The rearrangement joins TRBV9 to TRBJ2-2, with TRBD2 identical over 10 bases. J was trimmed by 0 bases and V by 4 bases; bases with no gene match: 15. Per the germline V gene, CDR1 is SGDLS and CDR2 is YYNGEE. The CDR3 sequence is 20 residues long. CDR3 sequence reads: CASSTRTSGLKLANTGELFF. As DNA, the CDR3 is TGTGCCAGCAGCACGCGGACTAGCGGACTAAAACTTGCGAACACCGGGGAGCTGTTTTTT.

The CDR3 DNA reads as TGCGCCAGCAGCCTGGGGCTATGGAGCCAAGAGACCCAGTACTTC. The encoded protein is CASSLGLWSQETQYF. The V gene is TRBV5-1, the J gene TRBJ2-5; D perhaps matches TRBD1 (5 bases). In germline, CDR1 is SGHRS, CDR2 YFSETQ. The V and J ends lost 4 bases and 1 base respectively, with 14 bases between them. There are 15 residues in the CDR3.

The CDR3 here is CASSRRGLEGTGELFF. CDR3 in DNA: TGCGCCAGCAGCCGGCGGGGACTAGAGGGCACCGGGGAGCTGTTTTTT. The V and J genes are TRBV5-1 and TRBJ2-2; 8 positions agree with TRBD2. Germline trimming cut 4 bases from V and 4 bases from J; bases unmatched to any gene: 9. Germline CDR1 SGHRS, CDR2 YFSETQ. The CDR3 totals 16 residues.

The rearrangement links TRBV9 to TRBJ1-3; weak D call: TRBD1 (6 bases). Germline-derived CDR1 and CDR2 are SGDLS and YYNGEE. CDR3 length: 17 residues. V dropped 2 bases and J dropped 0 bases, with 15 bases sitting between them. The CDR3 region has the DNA TGTGCCAGCAGCGTCACCCAGGGACACATCTCTGGAAACACCATATATTTT. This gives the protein CASSVTQGHISGNTIYF.

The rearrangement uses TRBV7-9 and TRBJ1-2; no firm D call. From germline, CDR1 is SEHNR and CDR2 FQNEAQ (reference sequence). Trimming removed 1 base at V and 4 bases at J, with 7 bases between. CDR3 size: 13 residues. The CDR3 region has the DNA TGTGCCAGCAGCTTAGAGACACTCTATGGCTACACCTTC. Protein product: CASSLETLYGYTF.

The CDR3 coding sequence is TGTGCCAGCAGCTTAGGTTCAGGGTCGGGTCAGCCCCAGCATTTT. Protein product: CASSLGSGSGQPQHF. The chain couples TRBV7-9 to TRBJ1-5; D might be TRBD1 (5 bases). The CDR3 length is 15 residues. Germline assignment: CDR1 SEHNR and CDR2 FQNEAQ (reference sequence). V was cut by 1 base and J by 6 bases, with 13 bases left in between.